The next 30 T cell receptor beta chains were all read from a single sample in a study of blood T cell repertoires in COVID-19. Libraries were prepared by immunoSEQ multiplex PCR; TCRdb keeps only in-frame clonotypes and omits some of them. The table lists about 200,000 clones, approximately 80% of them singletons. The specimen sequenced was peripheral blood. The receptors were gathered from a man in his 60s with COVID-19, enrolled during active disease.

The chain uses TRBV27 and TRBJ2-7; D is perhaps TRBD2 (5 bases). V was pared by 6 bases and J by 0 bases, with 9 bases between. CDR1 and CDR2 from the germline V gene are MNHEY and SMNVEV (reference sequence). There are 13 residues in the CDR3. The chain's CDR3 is CASSELDSYEQYF. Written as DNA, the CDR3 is TGTGCCAGCAGCGAACTAGACTCCTACGAGCAGTACTTC.

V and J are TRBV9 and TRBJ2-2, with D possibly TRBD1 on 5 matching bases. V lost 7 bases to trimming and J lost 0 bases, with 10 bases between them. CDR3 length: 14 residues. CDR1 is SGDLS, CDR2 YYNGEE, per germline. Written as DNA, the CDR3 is TGTGCCAGCTGCCGGACAACGAACACCGGGGAGCTGTTTTTT. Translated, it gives CASCRTTNTGELFF.

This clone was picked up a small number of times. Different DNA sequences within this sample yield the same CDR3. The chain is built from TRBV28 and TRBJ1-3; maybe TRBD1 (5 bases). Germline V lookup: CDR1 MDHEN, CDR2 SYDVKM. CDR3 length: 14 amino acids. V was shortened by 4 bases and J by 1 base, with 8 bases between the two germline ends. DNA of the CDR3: TGTGCCAGCAGTTCGCAGGGATCTGGAAACACCATATATTTT. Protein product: CASSSQGSGNTIYF. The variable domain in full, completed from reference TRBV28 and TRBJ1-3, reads DVKVTQSSRYLVKRTGEKVFLECVQDMDHENMFWYRQDPGLGLRLIYFSYDVKMKEKGDIPEGYSVSREKKERFSLILESASTNQTSMYLCASSSQGSGNTIYFGEGSWLTVV.

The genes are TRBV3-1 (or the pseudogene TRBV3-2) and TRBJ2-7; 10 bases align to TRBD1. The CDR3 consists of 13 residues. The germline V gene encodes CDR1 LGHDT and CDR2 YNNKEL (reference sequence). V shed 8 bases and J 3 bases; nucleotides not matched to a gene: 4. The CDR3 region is CASLGQGNYEQYF. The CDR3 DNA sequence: TGTGCCAGCTTGGGACAGGGGAACTACGAGCAGTACTTC.

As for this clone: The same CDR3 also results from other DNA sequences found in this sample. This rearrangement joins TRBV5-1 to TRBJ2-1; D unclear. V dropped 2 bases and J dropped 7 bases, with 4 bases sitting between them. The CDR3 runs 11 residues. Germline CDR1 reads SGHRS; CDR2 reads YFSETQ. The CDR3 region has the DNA TGCGCCAGCAGCTTACAGAATGAGCAGTTCTTC. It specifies CASSLQNEQFF.

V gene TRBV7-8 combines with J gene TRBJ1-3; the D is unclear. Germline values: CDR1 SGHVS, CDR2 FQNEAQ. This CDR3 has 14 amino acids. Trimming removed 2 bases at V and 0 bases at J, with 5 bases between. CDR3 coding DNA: TGTGCCAGCAGCTTACCACACTCTGGAAACACCATATATTTT. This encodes CASSLPHSGNTIYF.

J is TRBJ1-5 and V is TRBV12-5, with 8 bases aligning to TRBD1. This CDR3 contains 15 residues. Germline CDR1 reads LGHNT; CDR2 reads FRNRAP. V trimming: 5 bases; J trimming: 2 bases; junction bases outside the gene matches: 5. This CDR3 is CASGRGQGGNQPQHF. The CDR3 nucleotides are TGTGCTAGTGGTCGCGGACAGGGAGGCAATCAGCCCCAGCATTTT.

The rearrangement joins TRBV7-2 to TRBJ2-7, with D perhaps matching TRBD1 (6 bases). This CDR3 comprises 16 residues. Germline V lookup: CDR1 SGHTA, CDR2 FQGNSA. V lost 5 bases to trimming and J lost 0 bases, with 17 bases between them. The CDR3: CASSHAGTLSSYEQYF. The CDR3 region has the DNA TGTGCCAGCAGCCATGCCGGGACACTCAGCTCCTACGAGCAGTACTTC.

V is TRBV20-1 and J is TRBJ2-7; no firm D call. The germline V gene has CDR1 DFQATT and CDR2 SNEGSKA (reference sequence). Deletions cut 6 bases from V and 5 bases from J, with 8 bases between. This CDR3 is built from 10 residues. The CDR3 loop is CSAGVHEQYF. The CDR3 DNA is TGCAGTGCAGGAGTTCACGAGCAGTACTTC.

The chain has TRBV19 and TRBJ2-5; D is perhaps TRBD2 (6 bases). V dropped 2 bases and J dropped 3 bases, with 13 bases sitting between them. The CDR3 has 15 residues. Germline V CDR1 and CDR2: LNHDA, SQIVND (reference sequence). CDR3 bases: TGTGCCAGTAGTATAATCGGGACTCCGAAAGAGACCCAGTACTTC. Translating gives CASSIIGTPKETQYF.

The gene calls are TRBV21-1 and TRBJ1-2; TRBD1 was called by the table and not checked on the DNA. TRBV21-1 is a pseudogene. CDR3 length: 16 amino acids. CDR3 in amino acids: CASSKVTGRSFYGYTF. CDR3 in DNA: TGTGCCAGCAGCAAAGTTACAGGGCGATCATTCTATGGCTACACCTTC.

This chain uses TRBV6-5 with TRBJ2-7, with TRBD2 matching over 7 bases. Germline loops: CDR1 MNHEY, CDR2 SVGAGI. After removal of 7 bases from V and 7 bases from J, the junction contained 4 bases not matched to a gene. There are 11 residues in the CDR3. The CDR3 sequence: CASTLGGEQYF. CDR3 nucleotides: TGTGCCAGCACCCTCGGGGGGGAGCAGTACTTC.

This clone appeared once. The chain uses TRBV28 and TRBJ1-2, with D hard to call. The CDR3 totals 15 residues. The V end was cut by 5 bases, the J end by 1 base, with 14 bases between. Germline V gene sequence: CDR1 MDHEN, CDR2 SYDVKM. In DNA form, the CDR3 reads TGTGCCAGCAGTCCCCTGTTTCGGGATAACTATGGCTACACCTTC. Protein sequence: CASSPLFRDNYGYTF.

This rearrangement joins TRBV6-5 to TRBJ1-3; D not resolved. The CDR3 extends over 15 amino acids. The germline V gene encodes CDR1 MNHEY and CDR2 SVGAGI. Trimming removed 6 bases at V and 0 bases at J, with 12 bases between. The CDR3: CASSRTVNSGNTIYF. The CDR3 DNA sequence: TGTGCCAGCAGCAGAACAGTCAACTCTGGAAACACCATATATTTT.

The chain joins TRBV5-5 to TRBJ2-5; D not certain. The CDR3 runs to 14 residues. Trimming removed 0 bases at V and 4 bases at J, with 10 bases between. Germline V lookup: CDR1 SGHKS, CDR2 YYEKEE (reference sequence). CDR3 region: CASSLEARSETQYF. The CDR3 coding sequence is TGTGCCAGCAGCTTGGAAGCCAGGTCAGAGACCCAGTACTTC.

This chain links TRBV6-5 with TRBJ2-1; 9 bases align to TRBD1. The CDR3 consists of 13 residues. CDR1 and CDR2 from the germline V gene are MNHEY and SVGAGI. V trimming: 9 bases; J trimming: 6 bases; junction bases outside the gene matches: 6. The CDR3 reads CASSWGQGNEQFF. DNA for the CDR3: TGTGCCAGTTCATGGGGACAGGGCAATGAGCAGTTCTTC.

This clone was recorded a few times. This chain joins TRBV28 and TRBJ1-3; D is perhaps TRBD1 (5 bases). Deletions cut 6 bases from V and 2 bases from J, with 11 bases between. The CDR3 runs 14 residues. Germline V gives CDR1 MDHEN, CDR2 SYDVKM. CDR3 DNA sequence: TGTGCCAGCAGGGGGGGTGGCCCTGGAAACACCATATATTTT. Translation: CASRGGGPGNTIYF.

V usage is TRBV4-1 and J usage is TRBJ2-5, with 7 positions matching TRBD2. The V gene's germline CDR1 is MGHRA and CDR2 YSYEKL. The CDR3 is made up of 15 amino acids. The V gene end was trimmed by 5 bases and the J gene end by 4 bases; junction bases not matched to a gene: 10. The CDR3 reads CASSDLREVGETQYF. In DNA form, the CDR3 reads TGCGCCAGCAGCGATCTCCGGGAGGTGGGAGAGACCCAGTACTTC.

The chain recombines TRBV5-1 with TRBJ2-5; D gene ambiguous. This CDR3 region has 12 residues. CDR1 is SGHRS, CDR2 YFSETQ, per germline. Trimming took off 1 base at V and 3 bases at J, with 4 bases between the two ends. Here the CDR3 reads CASSLPEETQYF. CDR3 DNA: TGCGCCAGCAGCTTGCCCGAAGAGACCCAGTACTTC.

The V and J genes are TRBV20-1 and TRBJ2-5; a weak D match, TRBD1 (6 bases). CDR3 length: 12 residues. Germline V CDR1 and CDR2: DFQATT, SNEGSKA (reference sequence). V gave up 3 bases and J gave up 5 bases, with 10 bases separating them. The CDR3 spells CSASLGAETQYF. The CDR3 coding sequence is TGCAGTGCTAGTTTGGGGGCCGAGACCCAGTACTTC.

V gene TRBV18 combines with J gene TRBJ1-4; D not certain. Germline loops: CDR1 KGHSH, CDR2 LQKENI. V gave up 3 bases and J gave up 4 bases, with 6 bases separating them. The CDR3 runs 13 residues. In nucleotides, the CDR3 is TGTGCCAGCTCACCCCCGGTTAATGAAAAACTGTTTTTT. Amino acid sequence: CASSPPVNEKLFF.

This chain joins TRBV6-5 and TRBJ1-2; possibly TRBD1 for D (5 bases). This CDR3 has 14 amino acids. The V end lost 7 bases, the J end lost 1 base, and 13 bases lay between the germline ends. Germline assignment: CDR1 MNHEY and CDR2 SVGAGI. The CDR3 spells CASTPTAHNYGYTF. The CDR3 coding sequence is TGTGCCAGCACCCCGACAGCCCATAACTATGGCTACACCTTC.

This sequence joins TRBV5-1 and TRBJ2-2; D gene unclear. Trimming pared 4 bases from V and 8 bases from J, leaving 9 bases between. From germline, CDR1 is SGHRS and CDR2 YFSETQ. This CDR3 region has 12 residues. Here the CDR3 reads CASSLGSGELFF. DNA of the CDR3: TGCGCCAGCAGCCTAGGTTCGGGGGAGCTGTTTTTT.

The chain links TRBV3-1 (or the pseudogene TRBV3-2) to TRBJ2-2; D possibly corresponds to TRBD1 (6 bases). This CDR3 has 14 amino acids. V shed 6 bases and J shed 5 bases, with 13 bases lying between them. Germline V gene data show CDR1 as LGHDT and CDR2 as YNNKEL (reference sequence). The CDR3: CASRDRGGTGELFF. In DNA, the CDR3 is TGTGCCAGCAGGGATCGAGGGGGAACCGGGGAGCTGTTTTTT.

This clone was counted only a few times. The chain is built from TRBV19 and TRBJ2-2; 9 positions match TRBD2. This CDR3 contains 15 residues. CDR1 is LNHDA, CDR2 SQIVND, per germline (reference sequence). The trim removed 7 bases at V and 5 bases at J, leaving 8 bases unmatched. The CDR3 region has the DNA TGTGCCAGTACGGCGGGGGGGCGGAGGACCGGGGAGCTGTTTTTT. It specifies CASTAGGRRTGELFF.

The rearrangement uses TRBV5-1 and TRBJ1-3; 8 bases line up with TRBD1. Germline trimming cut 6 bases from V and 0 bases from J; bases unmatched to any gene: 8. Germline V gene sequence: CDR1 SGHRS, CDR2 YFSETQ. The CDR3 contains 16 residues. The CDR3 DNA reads TGCGCCAGCACAAAGGGACAGGCCGACTCTGGAAACACCATATATTTT. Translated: CASTKGQADSGNTIYF. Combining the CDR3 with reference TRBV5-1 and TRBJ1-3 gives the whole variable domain KAGVTQTPRYLIKTRGQQVTLSCSPISGHRSVSWYQQTPGQGLQFLFEYFSETQRNKGNFPGRFSGRQFSNSRSEMNVSTLELGDSALYLCASTKGQADSGNTIYFGEGSWLTVV.

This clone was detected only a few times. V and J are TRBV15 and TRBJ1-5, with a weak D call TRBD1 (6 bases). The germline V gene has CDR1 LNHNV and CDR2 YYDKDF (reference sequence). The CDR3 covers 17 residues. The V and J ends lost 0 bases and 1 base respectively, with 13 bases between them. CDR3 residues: CATSREKAGESNQPQHF. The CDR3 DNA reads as TGTGCCACCAGCAGAGAGAAGGCAGGGGAAAGCAATCAGCCCCAGCATTTT.

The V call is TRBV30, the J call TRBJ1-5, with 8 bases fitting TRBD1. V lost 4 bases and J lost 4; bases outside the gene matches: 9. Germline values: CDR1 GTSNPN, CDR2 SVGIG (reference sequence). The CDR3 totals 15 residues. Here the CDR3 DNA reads TGTGCCTGGAATCACCAGGGGGCGGTTAATCAGCCCCAGCATTTT. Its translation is CAWNHQGAVNQPQHF.

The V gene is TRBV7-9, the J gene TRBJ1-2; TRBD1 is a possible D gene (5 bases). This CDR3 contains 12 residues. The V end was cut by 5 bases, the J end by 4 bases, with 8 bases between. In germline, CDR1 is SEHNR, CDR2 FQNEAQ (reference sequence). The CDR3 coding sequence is TGTGCCAGCAGCCTCGACAGCTATGGCTACACCTTC. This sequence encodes CASSLDSYGYTF.

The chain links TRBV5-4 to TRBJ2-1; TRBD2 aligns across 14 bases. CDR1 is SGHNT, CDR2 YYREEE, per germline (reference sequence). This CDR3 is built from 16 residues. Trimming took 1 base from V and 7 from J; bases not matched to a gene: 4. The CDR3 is CASSLRLAGGPNEQFF. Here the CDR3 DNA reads TGTGCCAGCAGCTTGAGACTAGCGGGAGGGCCAAATGAGCAGTTCTTC.